A single sample is the source of the 25 T cell receptor beta chains below, sequenced in a study of T cell responses to AZD1222 COVID-19 vaccine. Repertoires were generated with immunoSEQ multiplex PCR, while TCRdb's copy carries only in-frame clones and drops some. The sample lists over 120,000 clones, 93% seen once, with 5% to 5.5% in the top ten. Sequenced here: peripheral blood, sampled on day 0 of AZD1222 vaccination. These receptors were obtained from an adult in good health.

This clone was seen a single time. The chain uses TRBV3-1 (or the pseudogene TRBV3-2) and TRBJ2-1; 12 nucleotides match TRBD2. The CDR3 runs to 21 residues. Germline assignment: CDR1 LGHDT and CDR2 YNNKEL (reference sequence). V shed 0 bases and J 0 bases; nucleotides not matched to a gene: 12. The CDR3, as DNA: TGTGCCAGCAGCCAAGATTTTGAGACTAGCGGGAGTCGGGGCTCCTACAATGAGCAGTTCTTC. Its translation is CASSQDFETSGSRGSYNEQFF.

This clone is a singleton in its sample. The rearrangement links TRBV28 to TRBJ2-7; D uncertain. CDR1 and CDR2 (germline): MDHEN, SYDVKM. This CDR3 is built from 13 residues. Between the trimmed V and J ends, which lost 2 bases and 2 bases, there was a span of 7 bases. The CDR3 spells CASSLAQPYEQYF. The CDR3 nucleotides read TGTGCCAGCAGTTTAGCACAGCCCTACGAGCAGTACTTC.

The chain carries TRBV10-3 and TRBJ1-2, with D possibly matching TRBD1 (5 bases). Germline CDR1 reads ENHRY; CDR2 reads SYGVKD. The CDR3 runs 15 residues. Trimming took off 4 bases at V and 2 bases at J, with 14 bases between the two ends. CDR3 bases: TGTGCCATCAGTGCCTTGAGCAGGACAAACTATGGCTACACCTTC. It translates to CAISALSRTNYGYTF.

The rearrangement joins TRBV6-5 to TRBJ2-7; the D gene is possibly TRBD1 (6 bases). Germline loops: CDR1 MNHEY, CDR2 SVGAGI. The CDR3 sequence is 14 residues long. Deletions cut 6 bases from V and 0 bases from J, with 12 bases between. The CDR3 DNA sequence: TGTGCCAGCAGCTCGGGACATAGCTCCTACGAGCAGTACTTC. It codes for CASSSGHSSYEQYF.

V gene TRBV9 combines with J gene TRBJ2-1; D uncertain. The CDR3 runs to 14 residues. Germline V CDR1 and CDR2: SGDLS, YYNGEE. The V end was cut by 3 bases, the J end by 0 bases, with 7 bases between. CDR3 region: CASSALVSYNEQFF. The CDR3 DNA is TGTGCCAGCAGCGCCTTGGTCTCCTACAATGAGCAGTTCTTC. The entire variable domain, with the rest obtained from reference TRBV9 and TRBJ2-1, is as follows: DSGVTQTPKHLITATGQRVTLRCSPRSGDLSVYWYQQSLDQGLQFLIQYYNGEERAKGNILERFSAQQFPDLHSELNLSSLELGDSALYFCASSALVSYNEQFFGPGTRLTVL.

The chain recombines TRBV5-8 with TRBJ1-5; D possibly corresponds to TRBD1 (5 bases). Trimming removed 0 bases at V and 5 bases at J, with 12 bases between. The germline V gene has CDR1 SGHTS and CDR2 YDEGEE. CDR3 size: 15 residues. CDR3 sequence (DNA): TGTGCCAGCAGCTTGGGAGGGGCGCCTTATCAGCCCCAGCATTTT. Its translation: CASSLGGAPYQPQHF. The complete variable domain, with remaining parts taken from reference TRBV5-8 and TRBJ1-5, reads EAGVTQSPTHLIKTRGQQATLRCSPISGHTSVYWYQQALGLGLQFLLWYDEGEERNRGNFPPRFSGRQFPNYSSELNVNALELEDSALYLCASSLGGAPYQPQHFGDGTRLSIL.

This sequence joins TRBV6-1 and TRBJ2-3; D ambiguous. The ends were cut back, 3 bases at V and 2 bases at J, with 12 bases in the middle. The CDR3 consists of 15 residues. Per the germline V gene, CDR1 is MNHNS and CDR2 is SASEGT. The CDR3 bases are TGTGCCAGCAGTGATTTAGGTGGAGTCACAGATACGCAGTATTTT. It codes for CASSDLGGVTDTQYF.

The chain links TRBV5-1 to TRBJ2-7; the D gene is possibly TRBD1 (6 bases). The V gene's germline CDR1 is SGHRS and CDR2 YFSETQ. The CDR3 runs 13 residues. V was cut by 5 bases and J by 1 base, with 10 bases left in between. CDR3 region: CASSRDMSYEQYF. CDR3 nucleotide sequence: TGCGCCAGCAGTCGGGACATGTCCTACGAGCAGTACTTC.

The chain carries TRBV2 and TRBJ1-1, with no clear D. The CDR3 is 14 amino acids. The germline CDR1 and CDR2 sequences are SNHLY and FYNNEI. Trimming left V 6 bases short and J 0 bases short, with 11 bases between. The DNA of the CDR3 is TGTGCCAGCAGGCCGACAAAAATGAACACTGAAGCTTTCTTT. This translates into CASRPTKMNTEAFF.

The chain links TRBV2 to TRBJ1-5; 9 positions agree with TRBD1. After removal of 5 bases from V and 1 base from J, the junction contained 3 bases not matched to a gene. Germline V gene sequence: CDR1 SNHLY, CDR2 FYNNEI. The CDR3 consists of 15 residues. The DNA for the CDR3 is TGTGCCAGCAGTCGGGACAGGGAAAGCAATCAGCCCCAGCATTTT. Encoded protein: CASSRDRESNQPQHF.

J is TRBJ1-1 and V is TRBV5-1; no definite D call. V shed 4 bases and J shed 4 bases, with 14 bases lying between them. CDR3 length equals 14 residues. In germline, CDR1 is SGHRS, CDR2 YFSETQ. The CDR3 loop is CASSLRGVPTEAFF. CDR3 coding DNA: TGCGCCAGCAGCCTGCGTGGGGTGCCCACTGAAGCTTTCTTT.

V gene TRBV6-5 combines with J gene TRBJ2-1; D is possibly TRBD1 or TRBD2 (5 bases each). Trimming took 2 bases from V and 14 from J, leaving 16 bases between them. In germline, CDR1 is MNHEY, CDR2 SVGAGI. There are 13 residues in the CDR3. CDR3 residues: CASSYGAPGAKFF. CDR3 DNA sequence: TGTGCCAGCAGTTACGGGGCCCCCGGGGCGAAGTTCTTC.

The chain couples TRBV5-6 to TRBJ1-4, with D possibly matching TRBD1 (6 bases). The germline gives CDR1 SGHDT, CDR2 YYEEEE. V lost 4 bases, J lost 1 base, and 14 bases lay in between. There are 16 residues in the CDR3. CDR3 sequence (DNA): TGTGCCAGCAGCGACACAGGGATAAGAACTAATGAAAAACTGTTTTTT. Translating it yields CASSDTGIRTNEKLFF.

This chain connects TRBV4-1 to TRBJ1-3, with D unresolved. V dropped 0 bases and J dropped 4 bases, with 10 bases sitting between them. Per germline, CDR1 MGHRA and CDR2 YSYEKL. CDR3 length equals 15 residues. The CDR3 protein is CASSQDWTAGNTIYF. CDR3 DNA sequence: TGCGCCAGCAGCCAAGATTGGACCGCCGGAAACACCATATATTTT.

The V call is TRBV10-3, the J call TRBJ1-3; no definite D call. CDR1 is ENHRY and CDR2 is SYGVKD in the germline V gene. The CDR3 contains 13 residues. Trimming removed 4 bases from V and 4 bases from J, with 8 bases in between. The CDR3, as DNA: TGTGCCATCAGTGGGGAAAAAGGAAACACCATATATTTT. This encodes CAISGEKGNTIYF.

As concerns this clone: Other DNA variants within this sample encode the same CDR3. This chain connects TRBV11-2 to TRBJ2-2; 8 bases agree with TRBD1. The CDR3 has 16 amino acids. Germline-derived CDR1 and CDR2 are SGHAT and FQNNGV. The V segment lost 1 base and the J segment 2 bases; nucleotides outside the gene matches: 3. As DNA, the CDR3 is TGTGCCAGCAGCTTAGGAGGACAGGGAAACACCGGGGAGCTGTTTTTT. Its protein is CASSLGGQGNTGELFF. The complete variable domain, with remaining parts taken from reference TRBV11-2 and TRBJ2-2, reads EAGVAQSPRYKIIEKRQSVAFWCNPISGHATLYWYQQILGQGPKLLIQFQNNGVVDDSQLPKDRFSAERLKGVDSTLKIQPAKLEDSAVYLCASSLGGQGNTGELFFGEGSRLTVL.

V and J are TRBV12-3 or TRBV12-4 and TRBJ1-4; D ambiguous. This CDR3 contains 13 residues. The V gene lost 2 bases and the J gene lost 4 bases, with 5 bases spanning the gap. The CDR3 here is CASSLLSNEKLFF. CDR3 DNA: TGTGCCAGCAGTTTATTGAGTAATGAAAAACTGTTTTTT.

The chain is built from TRBV19 and TRBJ2-7, with D perhaps assigned TRBD1 or TRBD2 (5 bases each). Germline values: CDR1 LNHDA, CDR2 SQIVND (reference sequence). The CDR3 length is 14 residues. V shed 4 bases and J shed 3 bases, with 13 bases lying between them. The CDR3 DNA sequence: TGTGCCAGTAGTACGGGGACGCACAGCTACGAGCAGTACTTC. This gives the protein CASSTGTHSYEQYF.

The chain joins TRBV24-1 to TRBJ2-7; the D gene is possibly TRBD1 (6 bases). Trimming stripped 9 bases from V and 2 bases from J, with 22 bases between. CDR3 length: 16 residues. CDR1 and CDR2 from the germline V gene are KGHDR and SFDVKD. CDR3 amino acids: CATVVPSDDRPYEQYF. DNA of the CDR3: TGTGCCACCGTTGTCCCCAGTGATGACAGGCCCTACGAGCAGTACTTC.

The chain couples TRBV2 to TRBJ2-3, with 13 bases lining up with TRBD2. CDR1 and CDR2 from the germline V gene are SNHLY and FYNNEI. The CDR3 consists of 15 residues. V lost 10 bases, J lost 2 bases, and 6 bases stayed unmatched. This CDR3 is CATPGLAGDTDTQYF. CDR3 DNA sequence: TGTGCCACCCCTGGACTAGCGGGAGACACAGATACGCAGTATTTT. The full variable domain, rest sourced from reference TRBV2 and TRBJ2-3, is EPEVTQTPSHQVTQMGQEVILRCVPISNHLYFYWYRQILGQKVEFLVSFYNNEISEKSEIFDDQFSVERPDGSNFTLKIRSTKLEDSAMYFCATPGLAGDTDTQYFGPGTRLTVL.

The gene calls are TRBV7-9 and TRBJ1-1, with TRBD1 matching over 7 bases. Germline CDR1 SEHNR, CDR2 FQNEAQ (reference sequence). The CDR3 is made up of 14 amino acids. The ends lost 5 bases at V and 5 bases at J; junction bases unmatched: 8. The DNA of the CDR3 is TGTGCCAGCAGCATGTCCCAGGGGGAGACTGAAGCTTTCTTT. Its translation: CASSMSQGETEAFF.

The chain joins TRBV2 to TRBJ2-2; D remains unclear. Germline assignment: CDR1 SNHLY and CDR2 FYNNEI. There are 14 residues in the CDR3. V was clipped by 0 bases and J by 3 bases, with 5 bases between them. CDR3 DNA: TGTGCCAGCAGTGAAGCAACCTACACCGGGGAGCTGTTTTTT. The encoded protein is CASSEATYTGELFF.

The rearrangement joins TRBV30 to TRBJ1-5; D call uncertain. CDR1 and CDR2 from the germline V gene are GTSNPN and SVGIG (reference sequence). V was trimmed by 3 bases and J by 0 bases, leaving 18 bases between them. The CDR3 consists of 17 residues. CDR3 DNA: TGTGCCTGGAGCCCGAGAGTGTCCTCTTATAGCAATCAGCCCCAGCATTTT. Its translation: CAWSPRVSSYSNQPQHF. Together with reference TRBV30 and TRBJ1-5, the CDR3 gives the full variable domain: SQTIHQWPATLVQPVGSPLSLECTVEGTSNPNLYWYRQAAGRGLQLLFYSVGIGQISSEVPQNLSASRPQDRQFILSSKKLLLSDSGFYLCAWSPRVSSYSNQPQHFGDGTRLSIL.

V usage is TRBV3-1 (or the pseudogene TRBV3-2) and J usage is TRBJ2-5; D is unresolved. There are 14 residues in the CDR3. The germline V gene encodes CDR1 LGHDT and CDR2 YNNKEL (reference sequence). V lost 1 base and J lost 2, with 8 bases in between. The CDR3 reads CASSQGNLQETQYF. CDR3 sequence (DNA): TGTGCCAGCAGCCAAGGCAACTTACAAGAGACCCAGTACTTC.

The chain employs TRBV5-8 and TRBJ2-5; possible D gene TRBD1, 5 bases. Trimming shortened V by 1 base and J by 1 base, and 11 bases separated the two germline ends. This CDR3 spans 15 amino acids. Germline V CDR1 and CDR2: SGHTS, YDEGEE. The CDR3 sequence: CASSLFSGPQETQYF. DNA of the CDR3: TGTGCCAGCAGCTTGTTTTCAGGGCCCCAAGAGACCCAGTACTTC.